This T cell receptor beta chain was observed in a study of blood T cells in healthy people across ages. Points from the study as a whole: Without sorted subsets, naive and antigen-experienced compartments could not be conclusively compared. Higher diversity, along with more naive CD4+ cells, distinguished long-lived donors from aged donors.

Comments on this clonotype: What it binds is not known.

V lost 3 bases and J lost 8, with 14 bases in between. This CDR3 spans 15 amino acids. Germline V gene sequence: CDR1 MDHEN, CDR2 SYDVKM. Isolation yielded PBMCs, at least 6.5 million per sample, in every case. With a J-beta primer mix and a sample-barcoded 5' primer, a second PCR ran about 7 to 11 cycles. One entry per CDR3 protein results from TCRdb running MiXCR on the 5' RACE reads. Of 760,000 or so distinct CDR3 sequences listed, approximately 25% were seen once; the top ten hold 8% to 10%. This sample also appeared in a second study, on T cells of mothers and their children. From that second work: The M1S primer of the second PCR added sample barcodes and 2-4 random nucleotides.

V and J are TRBV28 and TRBJ1-6; TRBD1 might be the D (6 bases). The sample was blood. This receptor was taken from a boy aged 10-17 years in good health. The CDR3, as DNA: TGTGCCAGCAGTTTTGGTGGGGCAGGGGATTCACCCCTCCACTTT. As protein: CASSFGGAGDSPLHF.